Only one count was recorded for the clone carrying this T cell receptor beta chain. These data originate in a study of shared clonotypes between healthy human individuals. Germline V lookup: CDR1 SGHAT, CDR2 FQNNGV. V lost 0 bases and J 6 bases, leaving 9 bases between the germline ends. The CDR3 is 14 amino acids. Clones were sequenced by immunoSEQ multiplex PCR, and TCRdb holds only the in-frame ones, with some missing. In the table there are 1.6 million or so clones, roughly 96% of which are singletons. The origin of this receptor is a man aged 30-40 years in good health. The V gene is TRBV11-2, the J gene TRBJ1-3; D is uncertain. Sequencing input: naive CD4+ T cells sorted from blood. Subset noted: CD45RA+ positively selected. The DNA of the CDR3 is TGTGCCAGCAGCTTAGAGCGGGTACTAAACACCATATATTTT. Protein: CASSLERVLNTIYF.